This is a list of T cell receptor beta chains from one sample in a study of control samples from healthy donors and cancer patients. Some clones are missing from TCRdb's copy, which holds only in-frame ones; the method was immunoSEQ multiplex PCR. The sample carries 95,000 to 150,000 clones, around 88% recorded once. The specimen was blood. All receptors come from a man aged 40-50 years in good health. Each CDR3 is given with its conserved first and last residue. D genes are given only for firm matches. Where a row states a size, it is once, few, many or the class of an expanded clone; other rows omit it.

TRBD2	NA	TRBV6-4	TRBJ2-3	CASSDSRGGPDTQYF	TGTGCCAGCAGTGACTCGCGGGGGGGCCCAGATACGCAGTATTTT
NA	NA	TRBV7-3	TRBJ2-1	CASSGGGVEQFF	TGTGCCAGCAGCGGAGGTGGGGTAGAGCAGTTCTTC
NA	NA	TRBV7-8	TRBJ1-1	CASSLGGGPNTEAFF	TGTGCCAGCAGCTTAGGTGGGGGCCCGAACACTGAAGCTTTCTTT
TRBD1	few	TRBV7-2	TRBJ1-2	CASSVRDRDGYTF	TGTGCCAGCAGCGTCCGGGACAGGGATGGCTACACCTTC
NA	once	TRBV3-1/TRBV3-2	TRBJ2-5	CASSPQGGYRQETQYF	TGTGCCAGCAGCCCTCAGGGGGGTTACCGCCAAGAGACCCAGTACTTC
TRBD1	NA	TRBV28	TRBJ1-6	CASSPGTVKGALHF	TGTGCCAGCAGCCCTGGGACAGTCAAGGGGGCCCTCCACTTT
NA	NA	TRBV10-1	TRBJ2-3	CASRERGTQYF	TGCGCCAGCCGGGAAAGGGGTACGCAGTATTTT
NA	NA	TRBV5-1	TRBJ1-2	CASSLTAGNYGYTF	TGCGCCAGCAGCCTGACAGCAGGAAACTATGGCTACACCTTC
TRBD1	once	TRBV2	TRBJ2-2	CASRGQGGNTGELFF	TGTGCCAGCAGGGGACAGGGGGGGAACACCGGGGAGCTGTTTTTT
NA	NA	TRBV5-1	TRBJ1-6	CASSLEVNSPLHF	TGCGCCAGCAGCTTGGAGGTTAATTCACCCCTCCACTTT
NA	NA	TRBV6-6	TRBJ2-7	CASRLQDSEQYF	TGTGCCAGCAGACTACAGGATAGCGAGCAGTACTTC
NA	NA	TRBV1	TRBJ2-4	CTSRDFWDIQYF	TGCACCAGCCGGGACTTCTGGGACATTCAGTACTTC
NA	NA	TRBV4-3	TRBJ2-5	CASSQRPSGRETQYF	TGCGCCAGCAGTCAAAGGCCGTCGGGGCGAGAGACCCAGTACTTC
NA	few	TRBV4-3	TRBJ2-7	CASSQEAGRVHEQYF	TGCGCCAGCAGCCAAGAGGCGGGCAGGGTCCACGAGCAGTACTTC
TRBD1	NA	TRBV24-1	TRBJ2-4	CATSETQGAGNIQYF	TGTGCCACCAGTGAGACTCAGGGGGCCGGGAACATTCAGTACTTC
NA	NA	TRBV23-1	TRBJ1-2	CASSPDSTYGYTF	TGCGCCAGCAGTCCAGACAGCACCTATGGCTACACCTTC
TRBD1	NA	TRBV30	TRBJ1-4	CAWRRGPANEKLFF	TGTGCCTGGAGGAGGGGGCCGGCTAATGAAAAACTGTTTTTT
NA	few	TRBV7-9	TRBJ1-2	CASSRGGASYGYTF	TGTGCCAGCAGCCGAGGCGGGGCTAGCTATGGCTACACCTTC
NA	NA	TRBV21-1	TRBJ1-2	CASSSTTGGVYGYTF	TGTGCCAGCAGCTCTACGACAGGGGGCGTCTATGGCTACACCTTC
NA	NA	TRBV18	TRBJ2-5	CASSPGTQETQYF	TGTGCCAGCTCGCCCGGGACCCAAGAGACCCAGTACTTC
NA	NA	TRBV10-3	TRBJ1-5	CAIPASQPQHF	TGTGCCATCCCCGCTTCCCAGCCCCAGCATTTT
TRBD1	NA	TRBV18	TRBJ2-7	CASSPGGTGGYEQYF	TGTGCCAGCTCACCAGGTGGTACAGGGGGCTACGAGCAGTACTTC
TRBD2	NA	TRBV7-6	TRBJ2-7	CASSRDAGGPYEQYF	TGTGCCAGCAGCCGTGATGCGGGGGGCCCCTACGAGCAGTACTTC
NA	NA	TRBV11-1	TRBJ1-2	CASSPGRQNGYTF	TGTGCCAGCAGCCCGGGACGGCAGAATGGCTACACCTTC
NA	NA	TRBV3-1/TRBV3-2	TRBJ1-1	CASSHLKVRGTEAFF	TGTGCCAGCAGCCACCTAAAGGTGCGAGGCACTGAAGCTTTCTTT
NA	NA	TRBV30	TRBJ2-7	CAWNPGLGGEQYF	TGTGCCTGGAACCCCGGACTAGGGGGCGAGCAGTACTTC